The 17 T cell receptor beta chains listed next were all sequenced from one sample in a study of blood T cells in healthy people across ages. A second PCR, run for roughly 7 to 12 cycles, used a sample-barcoded 5' primer plus a J-beta primer mix. TCRdb re-analysed the 5' RACE reads in MiXCR, keeping a single row per CDR3 protein. The sample yields 700,000 to 800,000 distinct CDR3 sequences, 35% to 45% seen once. Sequenced: blood. Source of these receptors: a woman aged 55 to 70 in good health.

The chain uses TRBV4-1 and TRBJ1-5; 9 bases align to TRBD1. CDR1 MGHRA and CDR2 YSYEKL come from the germline V gene. The V segment lost 0 bases and the J segment 7 bases; nucleotides outside the gene matches: 4. The CDR3 is 15 amino acids. This CDR3 reads CASSQDPDRGQPQHF. CDR3 nucleotides: TGCGCCAGCAGCCAAGACCCTGACAGGGGGCAGCCCCAGCATTTT.

A word on this clonotype: Compared with germline, one end of the junction differs, possibly owing to a read error. The V gene is TRBV28, the J gene TRBJ2-5; TRBD2 agrees at 14 bases. This CDR3 has 16 residues. The germline V gene encodes CDR1 MDHEN and CDR2 SYDVKM. This CDR3 is CASSLPGLAGAESQYF. The CDR3 region has the DNA TGTGCCAGCAGTTTACCGGGACTAGCGGGGGCAGAGTCCCAGTACTTC.

This chain connects TRBV5-1 to TRBJ1-1, with no clear D. The germline V gene encodes CDR1 SGHRS and CDR2 YFSETQ. Trimming pared 0 bases from V and 1 base from J, leaving 7 bases between. The CDR3 is made up of 14 amino acids. CDR3 sequence (DNA): TGCGCCAGCAGCTTGGAGGTCCCGAACACTGAAGCTTTCTTT. It encodes CASSLEVPNTEAFF.

The CDR3 DNA reads as TGTGCCAGCAGCTTGGATCTCTCTGGAAACACCATATATTTT. It translates to CASSLDLSGNTIYF. The J gene is TRBJ1-3, the V gene TRBV5-5; no clear D gene. The V end was cut by 0 bases, the J end by 0 bases, with 4 bases between. CDR3 length: 14 amino acids. Per germline, CDR1 SGHKS and CDR2 YYEKEE (reference sequence).

The chain joins TRBV5-1 to TRBJ2-3; 7 bases fit TRBD2. This CDR3 is 17 amino acids long. Germline V CDR1 and CDR2: SGHRS, YFSETQ. V dropped 0 bases and J dropped 10; count of bases not matched to a gene: 17. The CDR3 loop is CASSLARYRITSDPQYF. Here the CDR3 DNA reads TGCGCCAGCAGCTTGGCCAGGTATAGAATCACTAGCGATCCGCAGTATTTT. Looking up the rest from reference TRBV5-1 and TRBJ2-3 gives the full variable domain: KAGVTQTPRYLIKTRGQQVTLSCSPISGHRSVSWYQQTPGQGLQFLFEYFSETQRNKGNFPGRFSGRQFSNSRSEMNVSTLELGDSALYLCASSLARYRITSDPQYFGPGTRLTVL.

This chain uses TRBV2 with TRBJ1-5, with D hard to call. The ends were cut back, 6 bases at V and 5 bases at J, with 14 bases in the middle. The CDR3 length is 14 residues. Germline loops: CDR1 SNHLY, CDR2 FYNNEI. The chain's CDR3 is CASSQTSVDQPQHF. For the CDR3, the DNA is TGTGCCAGCAGCCAGACCTCCGTAGATCAGCCCCAGCATTTT.

The J gene is TRBJ1-2, the V gene TRBV29-1; tentative D call: TRBD1 (5 bases). The CDR3 runs 14 residues. Between the trimmed V and J ends, which lost 4 bases and 1 base, there was a span of 13 bases. Germline assignment: CDR1 SQVTM and CDR2 ANQGSEA. The CDR3 sequence: CSVVPGAHNYGYTF. The CDR3 region has the DNA TGCAGCGTTGTACCCGGGGCCCATAACTATGGCTACACCTTC.

Details on this clonotype: At one boundary the junction diverges from the germline segment, which might be a read error. The rearrangement joins TRBV7-9 to TRBJ2-7; D remains ambiguous. Germline V gene data show CDR1 as SEHNR and CDR2 as FQNEAQ (reference sequence). The CDR3 runs 15 residues. This CDR3 reads CAGSKVGYLNYEQYF. CDR3 DNA sequence: TGTGCCGGCAGCAAAGTCGGGTACCTGAACTACGAGCAGTACTTC.

Here the CDR3 DNA reads TGTGCCAGCAGCGGAGTGGAACAGAACAGAGAGACCCAGTACTTC. Residues: CASSGVEQNRETQYF. The chain recombines TRBV5-4 with TRBJ2-5; D call uncertain. Germline assignment: CDR1 SGHNT and CDR2 YYREEE (reference sequence). The CDR3 is 15 residues long. V shed 4 bases and J shed 4 bases, with 17 bases lying between them. Using reference TRBV5-4 and TRBJ2-5 for the parts outside the CDR3, the full variable domain is ETGVTQSPTHLIKTRGQQVTLRCSSQSGHNTVSWYQQALGQGPQFIFQYYREEENGRGNFPPRFSGLQFPNYSSELNVNALELDDSALYLCASSGVEQNRETQYFGPGTRLLVL.

This clonotype has more than one count but fewer than ten. V is TRBV3-1 and J is TRBJ2-1, with D perhaps TRBD2 (6 bases). The germline CDR1 and CDR2 sequences are LGHDT and YNNKEL (reference sequence). The ends were cut back, 2 bases at V and 5 bases at J, with 19 bases in the middle. CDR3 size: 17 residues. CDR3 protein: CASSQNTPGLGNNEQFF. Written as DNA, the CDR3 is TGTGCCAGCAGCCAAAACACCCCGGGACTGGGAAACAATGAGCAGTTCTTC.

This sequence joins TRBV12-3 or TRBV12-4 and TRBJ2-5, with 11 positions matching TRBD2. The CDR3 consists of 17 residues. V was pared by 5 bases and J by 4 bases, with 12 bases of the junction left unmatched. Here the CDR3 DNA reads TGTGCCAGCAGTCCCCATTCCCCCGGGACTAGCGGAGAGACCCAGTACTTC. Residues: CASSPHSPGTSGETQYF.

This clonotype was recorded once. Compared with germline, one end of the junction differs, possibly owing to a read error. The genes are TRBV27 and TRBJ2-6, with D possibly being TRBD1 (5 bases). Germline V gene data show CDR1 as MNHEY and CDR2 as SMNVEV (reference sequence). The CDR3 loop spans 16 amino acids. CDR3 coding DNA: TGTGCCAGCAGTTTATATGTAGGGGCTGGGGCCAACATCCTGACTTTC. As protein: CASSLYVGAGANILTF. Full variable domain (outside the CDR3, taken from reference TRBV27 and TRBJ2-6): EAQVTQNPRYLITVTGKKLTVTCSQNMNHEYMSWYRQDPGLGLRQIYYSMNVEVTDKGDVPEGYKVSRKEKRNFPLILESPSPNQTSLYFCASSLYVGAGANILTFGAGSRLTVL.

This clonotype was detected ten times or more. The chain links TRBV9 to TRBJ2-3, with TRBD2 matching over 10 bases. CDR1 is SGDLS, CDR2 YYNGEE, per germline. The CDR3 consists of 14 residues. V lost 5 bases and J lost 8; bases outside the gene matches: 8. In nucleotides, the CDR3 is TGTGCCAGCAGTCCTCCCGGGACTAGCGTTACGCAGTATTTT. Protein: CASSPPGTSVTQYF.

The table lists this clonotype with a few counts. The genes are TRBV3-1 and TRBJ1-5, with TRBD1 matching over 7 bases. V was pared by 4 bases and J by 1 base, with 4 bases of the junction left unmatched. CDR1 and CDR2 from the germline V gene are LGHDT and YNNKEL (reference sequence). The CDR3 loop spans 15 amino acids. The DNA of the CDR3 is TGTGCCAGCAGCCGCGGGACAGTCAGCAATCAGCCCCAGCATTTT. It codes for CASSRGTVSNQPQHF.

The rearrangement joins TRBV6-2 or TRBV6-3 to TRBJ2-1, with 8 bases identical to TRBD1. The CDR3 is 14 amino acids. Germline values: CDR1 MNHEY, CDR2 SVGEGT. Losses at the gene ends were 5 bases for V and 11 bases for J; bases not matched to a gene: 11. The CDR3 sequence is CASSTDRVGEKQFF. The CDR3 nucleotides are TGTGCCAGCAGTACGGACAGGGTGGGGGAAAAGCAGTTCTTC.

This clonotype has just a few counts. The rearrangement uses TRBV20-1 and TRBJ2-4; 10 bases are a match to TRBD2. The DNA end lines up better with TRBJ2-7; the J call may be wrong. The CDR3 is made up of 13 amino acids. The germline CDR1 and CDR2 sequences are DFQATT and SNEGSKA (reference sequence). For the CDR3, the DNA is TGCAGTGCAACTAGCGGGGCGCCCTACGAGCAGTACTTC. Encoded protein: CSATSGAPYEQYF.

The rearrangement uses TRBV5-6 and TRBJ2-5; D gene uncertain. The last part of the DNA fits TRBJ2-7 better; the J call may be wrong. This CDR3 has 12 residues. Germline-derived CDR1 and CDR2 are SGHDT and YYEEEE. The CDR3 loop reads CASSLWATEQYF. The CDR3 DNA reads TGTGCCAGCAGCTTATGGGCCACCGAGCAGTACTTC.